A single sample gave rise to the 27 T cell receptor beta chains below, sequenced in a study of T cells in Graves' hyperthyroidism and ophthalmopathy. RNA transcripts served as the template for amplifying TCR beta CDR3 regions. Researchers ran a first-round RT-PCR on the TCR CDR3 using the HTBI primer set. TCRdb re-called the multiplex PCR reads through MiXCR, storing one row per CDR3 protein. The sample consists of 610,000 or so distinct CDR3 sequences, around 46% of them appearing once. The sequencing input was peripheral blood or thyroid tissue (not recorded which). The receptors were gathered from a woman aged 18-29 years with Graves' hyperthyroidism.

The chain employs TRBV29-1 and TRBJ2-6; 7 positions match TRBD1. Trimming at V came to 5 bases and at J to 4 bases, leaving 8 bases not matched to a gene. CDR3 length: 15 amino acids. Per the germline V gene, CDR1 is SQVTM and CDR2 is ANQGSEA. The CDR3 spells CSVRQGARGANVLTF. In DNA form, the CDR3 reads TGCAGCGTTAGACAGGGAGCGCGCGGGGCCAACGTCCTGACTTTC.

This chain connects TRBV4-3 to TRBJ1-5, with a possible D match to TRBD1 (6 bases). CDR3 length equals 13 residues. The V end lost 1 base, the J end lost 7 bases, and 8 bases lay between the germline ends. The germline V gene has CDR1 LGHNA and CDR2 YSLEER. In DNA form, the CDR3 reads TGCGCCAGCAGCCAAGCGGGGGCCCAGCCCCAGCATTTT. It translates to CASSQAGAQPQHF.

This clonotype was counted many times. The J gene is TRBJ2-5, the V gene TRBV29-1; perhaps TRBD2 as D (6 bases). The CDR3 loop spans 15 amino acids. Trimming took off 2 bases at V and 5 bases at J, with 18 bases between the two ends. CDR1 and CDR2 (germline): SQVTM, ANQGSEA. The CDR3 DNA sequence: TGCAGCGTTGAACCCAGGACCGTGGCGGGGGAGACCCAGTACTTC. Amino acids: CSVEPRTVAGETQYF.

At least ten counts were recorded for this clonotype. The V and J genes are TRBV19 and TRBJ1-2; possible D gene TRBD1, 6 bases. This CDR3 is 15 amino acids long. The germline V gene has CDR1 LNHDA and CDR2 SQIVND (reference sequence). Trimming stripped 3 bases from V and 0 bases from J, with 11 bases between. The CDR3 loop is CASSISQGTNYGYTF. The CDR3 nucleotides read TGTGCCAGTAGTATTAGTCAGGGGACTAACTATGGCTACACCTTC.

This clonotype came up a few times. This chain links TRBV5-6 with TRBJ1-2; 11 nucleotides match TRBD1. The CDR3 has 21 residues. J gave up 5 bases and V 3 bases, and 24 bases lay outside the gene matches. Germline lookup yields CDR1 SGHDT and CDR2 YYEEEE. CDR3 region: CASSSAYRDRGFYQKEYGYTF. The DNA of the CDR3 is TGTGCCAGCAGCTCCGCGTACCGGGACAGGGGGTTTTACCAAAAAGAGTATGGCTACACCTTC.

The genes are TRBV25-1 and TRBJ2-2; D unresolved. Trimming cost V 4 bases and J 3 bases, with 6 bases left between them. The CDR3 contains 13 residues. The germline gives CDR1 MGHDK, CDR2 SYGVNS. DNA of the CDR3: TGTGCCAGCAGTGTTACGGACACCGGGGAGCTGTTTTTT. As protein: CASSVTDTGELFF.

As for this clonotype: A read error may produce the germline difference seen at one junction end. The chain carries TRBV7-3 and TRBJ2-2; a weak D match, TRBD2 (6 bases). The CDR3 has 16 residues. Germline V gene data show CDR1 as SGHTA and CDR2 as FQGTGA. Here the CDR3 reads CASSTVSGLGSGGLFF. The DNA of the CDR3 is TGTGCCAGCAGCACTGTCTCGGGGTTGGGCTCCGGGGGGCTGTTTTTT.

This clonotype was counted at least ten times. The V gene is TRBV2, the J gene TRBJ2-5; 12 positions agree with TRBD1. This CDR3 comprises 15 residues. CDR1 and CDR2 from the germline V gene are SNHLY and FYNNEI. The V and J ends lost 7 bases and 4 bases, in that order; junction bases with no gene match: 7. The CDR3 nucleotides read TGTGCCAGCACCAGGCCGGGACAGGGGGCAGAGACCCAGTACTTC. This translates into CASTRPGQGAETQYF.

This clonotype was observed at least ten times. This sequence joins TRBV20-1 and TRBJ2-7; D is uncertain. CDR3 size: 10 residues. The V end was cut by 6 bases, the J end by 5 bases, with 8 bases between. The germline CDR1 and CDR2 sequences are DFQATT and SNEGSKA (reference sequence). CDR3 in DNA: TGCAGTGCGGTGTACAACGAGCAGTACTTC. As protein: CSAVYNEQYF.

The chain combines TRBV20-1 with TRBJ2-7, with 9 bases matching TRBD2. Germline trimming cut 5 bases from V and 3 bases from J; bases unmatched to any gene: 8. The CDR3 consists of 14 residues. Germline V gene sequence: CDR1 DFQATT, CDR2 SNEGSKA (reference sequence). The CDR3 nucleotides are TGCAGTGCTGTACATAGCGGGAGTGACTACGAGCAGTACTTC. It encodes CSAVHSGSDYEQYF.

The table lists this clonotype with a count of one. The gene calls are TRBV10-3 and TRBJ1-2; weak D call: TRBD1 (6 bases). The CDR3 has 13 residues. Trimming removed 10 bases at V and 7 bases at J, with 19 bases between. CDR1 and CDR2 from the germline V gene are ENHRY and SYGVKD. The CDR3 is CATLQGETIGYTF. CDR3 nucleotides: TGTGCCACTCTACAGGGAGAGACCATTGGCTACACCTTC.

This clonotype has a count of ten or more. The chain has TRBV29-1 and TRBJ2-5; D gene uncertain. Per the germline V gene, CDR1 is SQVTM and CDR2 is ANQGSEA. V lost 6 bases, J lost 0 bases, and 8 bases lay in between. There are 12 residues in the CDR3. The CDR3 region is CSVQGYQETQYF. The CDR3 DNA reads TGCAGCGTCCAAGGTTACCAAGAGACCCAGTACTTC.

The chain has TRBV29-1 and TRBJ2-3; D not resolved. Germline V gene lookup returns CDR1 SQVTM and CDR2 ANQGSEA. V was pared by 6 bases and J by 7 bases, with 11 bases between. The CDR3 has 11 residues. The CDR3 spells CSVKGTHTQYF. In nucleotides, the CDR3 is TGCAGCGTAAAGGGTACTCATACGCAGTATTTT.

The table lists this clonotype with many counts. The chain carries TRBV5-8 and TRBJ1-6; no firm D call. The V end lost 0 bases, the J end lost 10 bases, and 11 bases lay between the germline ends. Per germline, CDR1 SGHTS and CDR2 YDEGEE. This CDR3 comprises 14 residues. The CDR3 DNA follows: TGTGCCAGCAGCTTGGAAATAGTAGGGTCACCCCTCCACTTT. Its protein is CASSLEIVGSPLHF.

This clonotype was detected only a few times. V is TRBV18 and J is TRBJ2-5; perhaps TRBD1 as D (6 bases). The CDR3 spans 15 residues. Per the germline V gene, CDR1 is KGHSH and CDR2 is LQKENI. With 5 bases removed from V and 5 bases from J, the gap between germline ends came to 18 bases. The CDR3 is CASSTTTGSRETQYF. CDR3 DNA: TGTGCCAGCTCAACTACTACAGGGAGCAGGGAGACCCAGTACTTC.

This clonotype occurred many times. The rearrangement uses TRBV19 and TRBJ1-1, with D possibly being TRBD1 (5 bases). Germline lookup yields CDR1 LNHDA and CDR2 SQIVND (reference sequence). CDR3 length equals 13 residues. Trimming shortened V by 5 bases and J by 10 bases, and 17 bases separated the two germline ends. The CDR3 is CASSPPGTEGAFF. The CDR3 DNA follows: TGTGCCAGTAGTCCCCCGGGGACTGAGGGAGCTTTCTTT.

The sample holds one count of this clonotype. The genes are TRBV29-1 and TRBJ2-7; possible D gene TRBD1, 5 bases. Trimming pared 7 bases from V and 4 bases from J, leaving 14 bases between. Germline CDR1 reads SQVTM; CDR2 reads ANQGSEA. The length of the CDR3 is 12 residues. In nucleotides, the CDR3 is TGCAGCGCAACTTTCCAGGGTTACGAGCAGTACTTC. Its translation: CSATFQGYEQYF.

This clonotype was counted only a few times. The junction departs from the called germline gene at one end, perhaps through a read error. The gene calls are TRBV5-5 and TRBJ1-3; D might be TRBD1 (5 bases). The germline gives CDR1 SGHKS, CDR2 YYEKEE (reference sequence). This CDR3 has 8 amino acids. CDR3 sequence: CASSLQGF. DNA for the CDR3: TGTGCCAGCAGCTTGCAGGGATTT.

This clonotype was seen at least ten times. The CDR3: CASSSPHSSGANVLTF. The CDR3 region has the DNA TGTGCCAGCAGTTCCCCACATAGCTCTGGGGCCAACGTCCTGACTTTC. This sequence joins TRBV28 and TRBJ2-6; D call uncertain. The CDR3 loop spans 16 amino acids. Germline assignment: CDR1 MDHEN and CDR2 SYDVKM. The V end lost 4 bases, the J end lost 0 bases, and 10 bases lay between the germline ends.

This sequence joins TRBV7-6 and TRBJ2-5, with a tentative D call TRBD2 (10 bases). V was shortened by 5 bases and J by 5 bases, with 24 bases between the two germline ends. The CDR3 extends over 17 amino acids. The germline V gene has CDR1 SGHVS and CDR2 FNYEAQ. The CDR3 nucleotides read TGTGCCAGCAGCGGCCCACTAGCGGGACAGGGCGGGGAGACCCAGTACTTC. Protein product: CASSGPLAGQGGETQYF.

This clonotype was seen repeatedly, ten times or more. DNA for the CDR3: TGCAGCTTCCGAGGGGAGTGGGAAAGCAATCAGCCCCAGCATTTT. Translation: CSFRGEWESNQPQHF. The rearrangement joins TRBV29-1 to TRBJ1-5; D perhaps matches TRBD1 (5 bases). This CDR3 is 15 amino acids long. Trimming stripped 8 bases from V and 1 base from J, with 18 bases between. Germline lookup yields CDR1 SQVTM and CDR2 ANQGSEA.

The chain has TRBV20-1 and TRBJ2-5; 10 bases match TRBD2. The V segment lost 5 bases and the J segment 0 bases; nucleotides outside the gene matches: 15. Germline V gene lookup returns CDR1 DFQATT and CDR2 SNEGSKA (reference sequence). The CDR3 spans 18 residues. Here the CDR3 reads CSAETGGTGTSDQETQYF. The CDR3 bases are TGCAGTGCTGAGACTGGGGGCACCGGGACTAGCGACCAAGAGACCCAGTACTTC.

The chain has TRBV5-6 and TRBJ2-5; 8 nucleotides align to TRBD2. The CDR3 covers 13 residues. Trimming removed 4 bases from V and 9 bases from J; junction bases left unmatched: 8. Germline V gene lookup returns CDR1 SGHDT and CDR2 YYEEEE. The chain's CDR3 is CASSPGGGEPQYF. CDR3 nucleotides: TGTGCCAGCAGCCCCGGGGGGGGCGAGCCCCAGTACTTC.

Details on this clonotype: This may arise from a read error, as a much more abundant clone is one base away. J is TRBJ2-3 and V is TRBV29-1, with TRBD2 as a possible D gene (5 bases). The germline CDR1 and CDR2 sequences are SQVTM and ANQGSEA. The germline V and J ends were trimmed by 2 bases and 2 bases, with 11 bases remaining between them. This CDR3 contains 14 residues. Written as DNA, the CDR3 is TGCAGCGTTGAACGGCTAGCCCTCACAGATACGCAGTATTTT. Translated: CSVERLALTDTQYF.

The chain recombines TRBV24-1 with TRBJ1-2; 7 bases map to TRBD1. The length of the CDR3 is 14 residues. Germline V CDR1 and CDR2: KGHDR, SFDVKD. With 7 bases clipped from V and 2 bases from J, the junction kept 6 bases outside the gene matches. In DNA, the CDR3 is TGTGCCACCAGGGGGACAGTGAGAAACTATGGCTACACCTTC. Its translation is CATRGTVRNYGYTF.

This clonotype was observed a handful of times. One base away lies a much larger clone, so this may be a sequencing read error. The chain is built from TRBV6-1 and TRBJ1-1; D call uncertain. V lost 11 bases to trimming and J lost 1 base, with 14 bases between them. Per the germline V gene, CDR1 is MNHNS and CDR2 is SASEGT. This CDR3 region has 13 residues. CDR3 in amino acids: CAAGRLGNTEAFF. Here the CDR3 DNA reads TGTGCCGCAGGCCGCCTGGGGAACACTGAAGCTTTCTTT.

The CDR3 loop reads CASSPSAGVGETQYF. The CDR3 nucleotides read TGTGCCAGCAGCCCCTCAGCGGGAGTAGGAGAGACCCAGTACTTC. V and J are TRBV5-6 and TRBJ2-5; 8 nucleotides line up with TRBD2. This CDR3 contains 15 residues. Germline loops: CDR1 SGHDT, CDR2 YYEEEE. The J segment lost 4 bases and the V segment lost 4 bases, leaving 9 bases of the junction unmatched.